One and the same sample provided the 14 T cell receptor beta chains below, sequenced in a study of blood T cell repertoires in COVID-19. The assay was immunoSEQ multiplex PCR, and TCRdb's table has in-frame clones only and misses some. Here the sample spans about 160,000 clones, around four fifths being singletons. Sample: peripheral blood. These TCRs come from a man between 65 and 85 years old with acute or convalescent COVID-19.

The CDR3 DNA reads as TGCGCCAGCAGTGGTGCGGGAGGGCCCTACGAGCAGTACTTC. This translates into CASSGAGGPYEQYF. The chain employs TRBV23-1 and TRBJ2-7, with 9 nucleotides matching TRBD2. TRBV23-1 is treated as an ORF (open reading frame) with a function not yet certain. The CDR3 is made up of 14 amino acids. The ends lost 5 bases at V and 2 bases at J; junction bases unmatched: 4.

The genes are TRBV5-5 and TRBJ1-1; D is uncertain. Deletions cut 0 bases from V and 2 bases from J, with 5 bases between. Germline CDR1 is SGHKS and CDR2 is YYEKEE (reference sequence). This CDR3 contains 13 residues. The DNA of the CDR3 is TGTGCCAGCAGCTTGGGTAGAAACACTGAAGCTTTCTTT. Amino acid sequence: CASSLGRNTEAFF.

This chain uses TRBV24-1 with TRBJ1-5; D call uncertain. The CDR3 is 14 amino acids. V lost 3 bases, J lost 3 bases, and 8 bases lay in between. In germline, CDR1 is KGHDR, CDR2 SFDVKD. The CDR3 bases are TGTGCCACCAGTGATGATCGGTACAATCAGCCCCAGCATTTT. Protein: CATSDDRYNQPQHF.

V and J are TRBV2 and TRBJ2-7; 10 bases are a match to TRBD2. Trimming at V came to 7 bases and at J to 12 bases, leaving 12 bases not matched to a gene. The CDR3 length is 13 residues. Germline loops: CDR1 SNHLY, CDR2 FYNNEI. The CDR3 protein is CASKGTSGVTAYF. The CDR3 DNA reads TGTGCCAGCAAGGGAACTAGCGGGGTCACTGCGTACTTC.

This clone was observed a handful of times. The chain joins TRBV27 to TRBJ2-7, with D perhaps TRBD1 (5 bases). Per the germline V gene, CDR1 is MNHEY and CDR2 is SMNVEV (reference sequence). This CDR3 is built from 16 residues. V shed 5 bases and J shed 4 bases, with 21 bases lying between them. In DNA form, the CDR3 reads TGTGCCAGCAGTGGGAATTTTGCAGGGCCCCCGTACGAGCAGTACTTC. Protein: CASSGNFAGPPYEQYF.

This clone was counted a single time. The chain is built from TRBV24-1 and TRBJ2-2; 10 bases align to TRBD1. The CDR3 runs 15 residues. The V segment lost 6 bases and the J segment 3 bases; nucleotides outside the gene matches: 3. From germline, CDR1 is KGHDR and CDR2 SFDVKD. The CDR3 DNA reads TGTGCCACCAGTTTCGGGACAGGGGACACCGGGGAGCTGTTTTTT. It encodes CATSFGTGDTGELFF.

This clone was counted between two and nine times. CDR3 in DNA: TGTGCCAGCAGTTACGGACAGGCCACCTACGAGCAGTACTTC. This codes for CASSYGQATYEQYF. The V and J genes are TRBV6-5 and TRBJ2-7, with TRBD1 matching over 7 bases. Germline CDR1 and CDR2: MNHEY and SVGAGI. The ends lost 2 bases at V and 2 bases at J; junction bases unmatched: 3. The CDR3 loop spans 14 amino acids.

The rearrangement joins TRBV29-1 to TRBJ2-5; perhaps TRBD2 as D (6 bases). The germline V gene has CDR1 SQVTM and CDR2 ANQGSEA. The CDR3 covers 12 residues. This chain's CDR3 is CSTGARQETQYF. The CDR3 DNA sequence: TGCAGTACGGGAGCCCGGCAAGAGACCCAGTACTTC. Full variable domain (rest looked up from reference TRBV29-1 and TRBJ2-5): SAVISQKPSRDICQRGTSLTIQCQVDSQVTMMFWYRQQPGQSLTLIATANQGSEATYESGFVIDKFPISRPNLTFSTLTVSNMSPEDSSIYLCSTGARQETQYFGPGTRLLVL.

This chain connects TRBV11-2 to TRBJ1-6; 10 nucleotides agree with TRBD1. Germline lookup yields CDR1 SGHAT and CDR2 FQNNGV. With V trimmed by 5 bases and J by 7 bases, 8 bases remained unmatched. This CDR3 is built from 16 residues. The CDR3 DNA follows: TGTGCCAGCAGCCCCAGACAGGGGGCACAGAATTCACCCCTCCACTTT. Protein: CASSPRQGAQNSPLHF.

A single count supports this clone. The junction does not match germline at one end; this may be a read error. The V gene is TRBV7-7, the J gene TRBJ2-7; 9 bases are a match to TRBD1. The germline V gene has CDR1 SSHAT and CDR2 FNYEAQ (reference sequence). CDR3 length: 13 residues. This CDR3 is CASSLDRGHEQYF. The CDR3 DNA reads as TGTGCTAGCAGTTTGGACAGGGGCCACGAGCAGTACTTC. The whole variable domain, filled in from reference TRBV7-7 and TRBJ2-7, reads GAGVSQSPRYKVTKRGQDVTLRCDPISSHATLYWYQQALGQGPEFLTYFNYEAQPDKSGLPSDRFSAERPEGSISTLTIQRTEQRDSAMYRCASSLDRGHEQYFGPGTRLTVT.

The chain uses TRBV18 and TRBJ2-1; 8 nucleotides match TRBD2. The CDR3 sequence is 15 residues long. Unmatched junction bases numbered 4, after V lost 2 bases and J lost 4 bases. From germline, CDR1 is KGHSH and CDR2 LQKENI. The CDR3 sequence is CASSPTSGAYNEQFF. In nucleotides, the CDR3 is TGTGCCAGCTCACCAACTAGCGGAGCATACAATGAGCAGTTCTTC.

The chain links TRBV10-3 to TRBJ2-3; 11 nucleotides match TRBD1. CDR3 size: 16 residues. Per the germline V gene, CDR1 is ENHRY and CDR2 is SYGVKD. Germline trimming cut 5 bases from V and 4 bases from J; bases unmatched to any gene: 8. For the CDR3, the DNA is TGTGCCATCAGTCAACGGACAGGGGGCCGTTCAGATACGCAGTATTTT. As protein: CAISQRTGGRSDTQYF.

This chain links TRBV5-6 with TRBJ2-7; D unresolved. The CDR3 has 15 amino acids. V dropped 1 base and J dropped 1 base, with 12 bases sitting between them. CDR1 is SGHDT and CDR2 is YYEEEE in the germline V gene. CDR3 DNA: TGTGCCAGCAGCTTGCCCACAGAAATTTCCTACGAGCAGTACTTC. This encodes CASSLPTEISYEQYF. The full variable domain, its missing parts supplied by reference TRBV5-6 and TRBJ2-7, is DAGVTQSPTHLIKTRGQQVTLRCSPKSGHDTVSWYQQALGQGPQFIFQYYEEEERQRGNFPDRFSGHQFPNYSSELNVNALLLGDSALYLCASSLPTEISYEQYFGPGTRLTVT.

This chain's CDR3 is CASSLDRESNQPQHF. CDR3 nucleotides: TGTGCCAGCAGTCTTGACAGGGAGTCCAATCAGCCCCAGCATTTT. This chain joins TRBV7-8 and TRBJ1-5, with 7 bases identical to TRBD1. After removal of 6 bases from V and 3 bases from J, the junction contained 8 bases not matched to a gene. In germline, CDR1 is SGHVS, CDR2 FQNEAQ. The CDR3 is 15 amino acids.